This T cell receptor (beta chain) was identified during a study of kidney transplant recipient with SARS-CoV-2 infection. In TCRdb, the reads were re-called with MiXCR into one record per CDR3 protein. The sample holds roughly 230,000 distinct CDR3 sequences, more than 25% seen once. Worth noting for this clonotype: Without the conserved terminal phenylalanine or tryptophan, this CDR3 likely stems from a read error. The limits of the CDR3 on the DNA are not certain, so only TCRdb's listed CDR3 is given.

Counting both end residues, the CDR3 totals 12 amino acids. This material consisted of a blood sample, taken at baseline and between days 110 and 120 from a kidney transplant recipient. This clonotype was obtained from a young adult male patient who had COVID-19 and was a kidney transplant recipient. The graft donor may be the source of some T cells. The chain links TRBV12-3 or TRBV12-4 to TRBJ1-2. The CDR3 loop is CASSLNWNGDTC.